The 19 T cell receptor beta chains in this list originate from one sample, sequenced in a study of CD8+CD57+ T cells in acquired aplastic anemia (dated by TCRdb to the late 2010s). Sequenced on an Illumina HiSeq 2000. TCR beta VDJ combination and CDR3 sequence profiling used genomic DNA as the template. TCRdb itself trimmed the public reads at Q25 with fastp, ran MiXCR and retained productive beta chains. All rows with the same CDR3 protein become a single entry with the most common DNA and genes. The sample has 200,000 to 250,000 distinct CDR3 sequences on record, about 60% of them singletons. 58% of the sample goes to the ten largest clones. The patients picked for sequencing were ones in whom flow cytometry had shown an expansion of CD8+CD57+ cells. Sequencing was done on a sample of sorted CD4+, CD8+, or CD8+CD57+ T cells (not recorded which) from PBMCs. The receptors were sampled from a human donor with aplastic anemia.

This chain connects TRBV19 to TRBJ1-2; D is perhaps TRBD1 (6 bases). CDR1 is LNHDA and CDR2 is SQIVND in the germline V gene (reference sequence). The CDR3 sequence is 14 residues long. V was shortened by 1 base and J by 5 bases, with 11 bases between the two germline ends. The CDR3 protein is CASSIAGGGYGYTF. The CDR3 DNA sequence: TGTGCCAGTAGTATAGCCGGGGGCGGATATGGCTACACCTTC. The entire variable domain, with the rest obtained from reference TRBV19 and TRBJ1-2, is as follows: DGGITQSPKYLFRKEGQNVTLSCEQNLNHDAMYWYRQDPGQGLRLIYYSQIVNDFQKGDIAEGYSVSREKKESFPLTVTSAQKNPTAFYLCASSIAGGGYGYTFGSGTRLTVV.

The V gene is TRBV7-2, the J gene TRBJ2-2, with 10 bases aligning to TRBD1. The CDR3 sequence is 16 residues long. V lost 4 bases and J lost 7; bases outside the gene matches: 9. Looked up from germline, CDR1 is SGHTA and CDR2 is FQGNSA. The CDR3 nucleotides read TGTGCCAGCAGCTCCCTTGACAGGGGGCTGGGCGGGGAGCTGTTTTTT. Protein: CASSSLDRGLGGELFF.

This clonotype turned up a few times. The junction and the germline gene differ at one end; a read error may be behind it. J is TRBJ2-5 and V is TRBV7-7; 11 bases line up with TRBD2. Germline-derived CDR1 and CDR2 are SSHAT and FNYEAQ (reference sequence). CDR3 size: 15 residues. The CDR3 DNA is TGTGCTAGCAGCCGCCTAGCGGGAGGCCCAGAGACCCAGTACTTC. Its translation: CASSRLAGGPETQYF.

The J gene is TRBJ1-2, the V gene TRBV7-9, with D possibly matching TRBD1 (6 bases). Germline CDR1 and CDR2: SEHNR and FQNEAQ (reference sequence). Trimming removed 6 bases at V and 8 bases at J, with 22 bases between. The CDR3 sequence is 15 residues long. CDR3 region: CASSLALQGREGYTF. In nucleotides, the CDR3 is TGTGCCAGCAGTCTCGCCCTACAGGGACGGGAAGGCTACACCTTC.

The V and J genes are TRBV20-1 and TRBJ2-7, with 11 bases matching TRBD2. Germline assignment: CDR1 DFQATT and CDR2 SNEGSKA (reference sequence). V gave up 3 bases and J gave up 2 bases; unmatched junction bases: 15. CDR3 length: 18 residues. CDR3 in amino acids: CSASSGTSGTFGTYEQYF. In DNA form, the CDR3 reads TGCAGTGCTAGCTCCGGGACTAGCGGAACCTTTGGGACCTACGAGCAGTACTTC.

The V call is TRBV5-1, the J call TRBJ1-1; D gene unclear. Germline V lookup: CDR1 SGHRS, CDR2 YFSETQ. The CDR3 spans 12 residues. V was clipped by 4 bases and J by 8 bases, with 12 bases between them. DNA for the CDR3: TGCGCCAGCAGCCGCCGGACGTTAGAAGCTTTCTTT. It yields the protein CASSRRTLEAFF. The whole variable domain, filled in from reference TRBV5-1 and TRBJ1-1, reads KAGVTQTPRYLIKTRGQQVTLSCSPISGHRSVSWYQQTPGQGLQFLFEYFSETQRNKGNFPGRFSGRQFSNSRSEMNVSTLELGDSALYLCASSRRTLEAFFGQGTRLTVV.

Regarding this clonotype: Since a much larger clone is just one base distant, this may be a read error. This rearrangement joins TRBV5-1 to TRBJ2-1, with a weak D call TRBD1 (5 bases). Germline V gives CDR1 SGHRS, CDR2 YFSETQ. CDR3 size: 13 residues. CDR3 nucleotides: TGCGCCAGCAGCTTGGCGCCAGGGAATGAGCAGTCCTTC. Amino acid sequence: CASSLAPGNEQSF. Full variable domain (remainder filled in from reference TRBV5-1 and TRBJ2-1): KAGVTQTPRYLIKTRGQQVTLSCSPISGHRSVSWYQQTPGQGLQFLFEYFSETQRNKGNFPGRFSGRQFSNSRSEMNVSTLELGDSALYLCASSLAPGNEQSFGPGTRLTVL.

The genes are TRBV24-1 and TRBJ2-2; D is undetermined. From germline, CDR1 is KGHDR and CDR2 SFDVKD. Trimming pared 5 bases from V and 6 bases from J, leaving 9 bases between. The CDR3 sequence is 13 residues long. The CDR3 DNA reads as TGTGCCACCAGTGGATCAGTTTCCGGGGAGCTGTTTTTT. Its protein is CATSGSVSGELFF.

CDR3 loop: CATSDGGDRDHEQFF. The CDR3 nucleotides read TGTGCCACCAGTGATGGGGGGGACAGGGACCATGAGCAGTTCTTC. The gene calls are TRBV24-1 and TRBJ2-1, with 9 bases aligning to TRBD1. The V gene's germline CDR1 is KGHDR and CDR2 SFDVKD. With V trimmed by 3 bases and J by 8 bases, 7 bases remained unmatched. This CDR3 is built from 15 residues.

This chain uses TRBV24-1 with TRBJ2-1; 7 nucleotides line up with TRBD1. Germline CDR1 is KGHDR and CDR2 is SFDVKD. V gave up 0 bases and J gave up 9 bases; unmatched junction bases: 4. The CDR3 extends over 14 amino acids. The CDR3, as DNA: TGTGCCACCAGTGATTTGAAGGGGGCGAGTGAGCAGTTCTTC. It codes for CATSDLKGASEQFF.

The rearrangement uses TRBV7-8 and TRBJ1-2; the match to TRBD1 covers 7 bases. V shed 0 bases and J 13 bases; nucleotides not matched to a gene: 8. The CDR3 covers 13 residues. The germline gives CDR1 SGHVS, CDR2 FQNEAQ. CDR3 protein: CASSLAGQRTPTF. The DNA for the CDR3 is TGTGCCAGCAGCTTAGCGGGACAGCGAACTCCCACCTTC.

Here the CDR3 reads CASSPTSGKETQYF. The CDR3 DNA reads as TGTGCCAGCAGCCCGACTAGCGGGAAGGAGACCCAGTACTTC. The gene calls are TRBV11-3 and TRBJ2-5; TRBD2 matches at 11 bases. This CDR3 comprises 14 residues. V dropped 5 bases and J dropped 5; count of bases not matched to a gene: 4. CDR1 and CDR2 from the germline V gene are SGHNT and YENEEA.

Regarding this clonotype: Germline is not matched at one junction end, which may reflect a read error. CDR3 in DNA: TGTGCCACCAGCAGCCAAGATGGGGGCTGGACAGCCCAGGTCTTC. Its translation: CATSSQDGGWTAQVF. The J gene is TRBJ2-1, the V gene TRBV15; a possible D gene is TRBD1 (6 bases). Germline V gene sequence: CDR1 LNHNV, CDR2 YYDKDF (reference sequence). The length of the CDR3 is 15 residues.

This clonotype was recorded at least ten times. This chain links TRBV20-1 with TRBJ1-1; 9 bases align to TRBD1. Germline V lookup: CDR1 DFQATT, CDR2 SNEGSKA (reference sequence). The J segment lost 3 bases and the V segment lost 3 bases, leaving 5 bases of the junction unmatched. The CDR3 consists of 14 residues. As DNA, the CDR3 is TGCAGTGCTAGCGAGGGACAGGGTGACACTGAAGCTTTCTTT. This gives the protein CSASEGQGDTEAFF.

The chain uses TRBV10-3 and TRBJ2-3; D perhaps matches TRBD1 (6 bases). CDR3 length: 13 residues. The germline V gene encodes CDR1 ENHRY and CDR2 SYGVKD. The V gene lost 10 bases and the J gene lost 3 bases, with 14 bases spanning the gap. CDR3 in DNA: TGTGCCAAGAGGGGGTTGGGGACAGATACGCAGTATTTT. Translation: CAKRGLGTDTQYF.

This chain joins TRBV2 and TRBJ2-2; no reliable D call. Trimming removed 7 bases at V and 3 bases at J, with 12 bases between. From germline, CDR1 is SNHLY and CDR2 FYNNEI. CDR3 length: 14 residues. For the CDR3, the DNA is TGTGCCAGCATAGCCCAAGCCCACACCGGGGAGCTGTTTTTT. Its protein is CASIAQAHTGELFF.

The V gene is TRBV7-2, the J gene TRBJ2-3; TRBD2 aligns across 14 bases. Germline V gene lookup returns CDR1 SGHTA and CDR2 FQGNSA. The CDR3 contains 15 residues. V gave up 4 bases and J gave up 8 bases; unmatched junction bases: 5. Here the CDR3 reads CASSSGLAGGGTQYF. CDR3 DNA sequence: TGTGCCAGCAGCTCAGGACTAGCGGGGGGAGGTACGCAGTATTTT.

CDR3 loop: CASEPGGGSGNTIYF. The CDR3 DNA follows: TGTGCCAGCGAGCCGGGCGGAGGGTCTGGAAACACCATATATTTT. This chain joins TRBV7-9 and TRBJ1-3; unclear D gene. This CDR3 region has 15 residues. Germline lookup yields CDR1 SEHNR and CDR2 FQNEAQ (reference sequence). Trimming removed 8 bases from V and 1 base from J, with 15 bases in between. Full variable domain (outside the CDR3, taken from reference TRBV7-9 and TRBJ1-3): DTGVSQNPRHKITKRGQNVTFRCDPISEHNRLYWYRQTLGQGPEFLTYFQNEAQLEKSRLLSDRFSAERPKGSFSTLEIQRTEQGDSAMYLCASEPGGGSGNTIYFGEGSWLTVV.

The rearrangement uses TRBV10-2 and TRBJ1-1, with D perhaps TRBD1 (6 bases). The ends were cut back, 2 bases at V and 5 bases at J, with 18 bases in the middle. This CDR3 region has 16 residues. CDR1 and CDR2 from the germline V gene are WSHSY and SAAADI. CDR3 nucleotides: TGCGCCAGCAGTGAGCCCAACAGGGTAAAGGGGACTGAAGCTTTCTTT. It encodes CASSEPNRVKGTEAFF.